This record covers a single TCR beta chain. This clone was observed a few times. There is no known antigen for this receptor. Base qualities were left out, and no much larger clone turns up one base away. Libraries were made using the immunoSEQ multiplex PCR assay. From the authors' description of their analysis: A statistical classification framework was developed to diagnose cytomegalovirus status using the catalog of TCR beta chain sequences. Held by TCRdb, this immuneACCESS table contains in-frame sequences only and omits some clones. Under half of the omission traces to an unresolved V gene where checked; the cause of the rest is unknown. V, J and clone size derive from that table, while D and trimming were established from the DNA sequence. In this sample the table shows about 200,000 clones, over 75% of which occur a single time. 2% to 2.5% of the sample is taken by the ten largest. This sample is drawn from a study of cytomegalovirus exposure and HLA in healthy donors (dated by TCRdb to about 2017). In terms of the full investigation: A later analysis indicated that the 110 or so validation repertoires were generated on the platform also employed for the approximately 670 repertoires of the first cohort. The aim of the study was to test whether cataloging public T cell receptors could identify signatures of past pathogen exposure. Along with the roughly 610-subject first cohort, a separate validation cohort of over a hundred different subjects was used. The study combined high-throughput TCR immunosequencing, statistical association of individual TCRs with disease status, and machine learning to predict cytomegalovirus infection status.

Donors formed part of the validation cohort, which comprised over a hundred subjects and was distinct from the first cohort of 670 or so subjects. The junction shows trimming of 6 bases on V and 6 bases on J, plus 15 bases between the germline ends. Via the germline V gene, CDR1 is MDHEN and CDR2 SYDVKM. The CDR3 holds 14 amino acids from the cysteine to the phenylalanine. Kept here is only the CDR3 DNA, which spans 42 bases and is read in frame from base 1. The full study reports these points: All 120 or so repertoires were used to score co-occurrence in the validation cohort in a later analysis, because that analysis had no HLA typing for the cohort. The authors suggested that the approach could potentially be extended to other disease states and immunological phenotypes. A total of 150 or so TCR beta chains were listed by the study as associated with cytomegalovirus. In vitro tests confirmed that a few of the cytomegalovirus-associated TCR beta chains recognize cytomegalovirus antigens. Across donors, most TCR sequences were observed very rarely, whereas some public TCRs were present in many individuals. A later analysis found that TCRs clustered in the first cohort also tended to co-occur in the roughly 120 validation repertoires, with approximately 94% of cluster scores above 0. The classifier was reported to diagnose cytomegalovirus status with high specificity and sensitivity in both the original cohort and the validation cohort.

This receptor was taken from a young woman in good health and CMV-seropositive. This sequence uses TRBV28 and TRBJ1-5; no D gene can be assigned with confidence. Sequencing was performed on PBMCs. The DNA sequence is TGTGCCAGCAGGGTAGCGAGGATGGGTCAGCCCCAGCATTTT. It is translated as CASRVARMGQPQHF.